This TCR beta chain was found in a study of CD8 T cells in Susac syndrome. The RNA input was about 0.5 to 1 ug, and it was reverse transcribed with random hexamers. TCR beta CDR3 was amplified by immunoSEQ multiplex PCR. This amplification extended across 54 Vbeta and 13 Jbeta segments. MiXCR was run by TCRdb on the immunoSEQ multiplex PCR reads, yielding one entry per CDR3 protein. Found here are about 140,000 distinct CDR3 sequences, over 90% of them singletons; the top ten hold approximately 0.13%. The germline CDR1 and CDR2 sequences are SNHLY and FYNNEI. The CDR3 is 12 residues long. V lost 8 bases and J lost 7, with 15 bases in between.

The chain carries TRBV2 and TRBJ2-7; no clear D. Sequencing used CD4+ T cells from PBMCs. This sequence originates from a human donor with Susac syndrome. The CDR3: CASARPSLEQYF. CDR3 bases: TGTGCCAGCGCCCGACCCTCGCTGGAGCAGTACTTC.